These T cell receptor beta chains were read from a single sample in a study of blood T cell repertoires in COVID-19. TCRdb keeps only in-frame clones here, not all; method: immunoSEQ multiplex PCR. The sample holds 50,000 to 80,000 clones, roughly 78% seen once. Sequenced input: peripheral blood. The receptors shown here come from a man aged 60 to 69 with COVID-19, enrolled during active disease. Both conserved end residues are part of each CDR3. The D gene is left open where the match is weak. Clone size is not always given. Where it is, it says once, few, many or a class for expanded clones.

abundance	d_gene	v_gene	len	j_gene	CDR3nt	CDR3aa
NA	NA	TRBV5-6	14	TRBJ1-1	TGTGCCAGCAGCTTTCCAGGCATGAACACTGAAGCTTTCTTT	CASSFPGMNTEAFF
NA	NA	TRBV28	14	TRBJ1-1	TGTGCCAGCAGTTTATATTCTGGGAGCACTGAAGCTTTCTTT	CASSLYSGSTEAFF
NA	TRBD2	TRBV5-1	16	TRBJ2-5	TGCGCCAGCAGCTTGATGACTAGCGGACTTCAAGAGACCCAGTACTTC	CASSLMTSGLQETQYF
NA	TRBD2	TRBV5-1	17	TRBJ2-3	TGCGCCAGTGCTCCCGGGAAGACTAGCGGGGGGGCAGATACGCAGTATTTT	CASAPGKTSGGADTQYF
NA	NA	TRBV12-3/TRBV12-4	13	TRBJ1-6	TGTGCCAGCAGTCGGGACACTTATTCACCCCTCCACTTT	CASSRDTYSPLHF
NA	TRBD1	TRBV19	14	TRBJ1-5	TGTGCCACCGCCGGGACAGGGGGAAATCAGCCCCAGCATTTT	CATAGTGGNQPQHF
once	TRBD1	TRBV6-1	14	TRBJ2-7	TGTGCCAGCAGTGAAAGGGGGCCTTCCTACGAGCAGTACTTC	CASSERGPSYEQYF
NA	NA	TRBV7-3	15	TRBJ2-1	TGTGCCAGCAGCCTCGTTGGGGGGGCTTACAATGAGCAGTTCTTC	CASSLVGGAYNEQFF
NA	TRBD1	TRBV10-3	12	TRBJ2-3	TGTGCCATCAGGACAGGGACAGATACGCAGTATTTT	CAIRTGTDTQYF
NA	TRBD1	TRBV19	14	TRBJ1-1	TGTGCCAGTTCGGGGACAGGGAGGAGGACTGAAGCTTTCTTT	CASSGTGRRTEAFF
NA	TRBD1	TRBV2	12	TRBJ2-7	TGTGCCGGCCGGGACAGGGGCGACGAGCAGTACTTC	CAGRDRGDEQYF
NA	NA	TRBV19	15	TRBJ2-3	TGTGCCAGTAGTATAAGAGCTACTAGCACAGATACGCAGTATTTT	CASSIRATSTDTQYF
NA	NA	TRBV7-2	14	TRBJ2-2	TGTGCCAGCAGCCCCCGACAGGTCGCCGGGGAGCTGTTTTTT	CASSPRQVAGELFF
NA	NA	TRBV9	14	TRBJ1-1	TGTGCCAGCAGCGTAGTGGGAGAAAGCACTGAAGCTTTCTTT	CASSVVGESTEAFF